These 29 T cell receptor beta chains were sequenced from one sample in a study of T cell clonality in common variable immunodeficiency. The protocol was immunoSEQ multiplex PCR, while the TCRdb copy is restricted to in-frame clones and leaves out a portion. The sample holds approximately 46,000 clones, and no clone turns up only once. Sample: peripheral blood mononuclear cells. All receptors derive from a person aged 18 to 75 in good health.

Many counts were recorded for this clone. The CDR3 goes on 3 residues after the read ends, and that part is filled in from the germline J gene. The chain employs TRBV5-1 and TRBJ1-6; no reliable D call. The CDR3 consists of 15 residues. The V gene's germline CDR1 is SGHRS and CDR2 YFSETQ. Between the trimmed V and J ends, which lost 0 bases and 0 bases, there was a span of 4 bases. CDR3 DNA (partial): TGCGCCAGCAGCTTGGACAGCTCCTATAATTCACCC. Translated: CASSLDSSYNSP. The CDR3 as a whole reads CASSLDSSYNSPLHF.

This clone was seen repeatedly, ten times or more. The read ends 3 residues before the CDR3 terminus; that terminus is restored from the germline J gene. V is TRBV29-1 and J is TRBJ1-5; 9 positions match TRBD1. J lost 2 bases, V lost 6 bases, and 2 bases had no gene match. CDR3 length equals 13 residues. CDR1 SQVTM and CDR2 ANQGSEA come from the germline V gene. CDR3 amino acids: CSVQGAGNQPQHF. CDR3 DNA (partial): TGCAGCGTACAGGGGGCGGGCAATCAGCCC.

This clone was counted at least ten times. The read finishes 3 residues shy of the CDR3 end, and the germline J gene is used to complete it. The V and J genes are TRBV5-4 and TRBJ2-7, with 8 positions matching TRBD1. The CDR3 has 15 residues. In germline, CDR1 is SGHNT, CDR2 YYREEE (reference sequence). V lost 3 bases, J lost 1 base, and 6 bases stayed unmatched. The DNA read from the CDR3 is TGTGCCAGCAGCTCCAACAGGGGGAAGTCCTACGAG. Amino acid sequence: CASSSNRGKSYE. The entire CDR3 protein is CASSSNRGKSYEQYF.

Turning to this clone: The junction shows a germline mismatch at one end, possibly a read error. The read falls 3 residues short of the CDR3 end, and the missing part is taken from the germline J gene. The sample has other DNA sequences that encode this CDR3 too. The chain joins TRBV19 to TRBJ1-3; 8 nucleotides line up with TRBD1. Per germline, CDR1 LNHDA and CDR2 SQIVND (reference sequence). CDR3 length equals 15 residues. The CDR3 is CASSPQGGQGNTIYF. The DNA read from the CDR3 is TGTGCCAGTAGTCCACAGGGCGGACAGGGAAACACG. Full variable domain (remainder filled in from reference TRBV19 and TRBJ1-3): DGGITQSPKYLFRKEGQNVTLSCEQNLNHDAMYWYRQDPGQGLRLIYYSQIVNDFQKGDIAEGYSVSREKKESFPLTVTSAQKNPTAFYLCASSPQGGQGNTIYFGEGSWLTVV.

This clone was recorded many times. The DNA ends 3 residues before the CDR3 does, and the rest of the CDR3 is filled in from the germline J gene. The chain links TRBV30 to TRBJ2-3; 8 bases match TRBD2. CDR1 GTSNPN and CDR2 SVGIG come from the germline V gene (reference sequence). This CDR3 has 15 residues. J gave up 0 bases and V 3 bases, and 5 bases lay outside the gene matches. Partial CDR3 DNA: TGTGCCTGGAGCCGACGCGGGGGGAGCACAGATACG. Encoded protein: CAWSRRGGSTDT. The whole CDR3 sequence reads CAWSRRGGSTDTQYF.

This clone was found many times. The sequenced fragment ends 3 residues before the CDR3 boundary, so the rest is inferred from the germline J gene. The chain carries TRBV2 and TRBJ1-5; D might be TRBD1 (6 bases). Germline CDR1 reads SNHLY; CDR2 reads FYNNEI. The CDR3 runs to 15 residues. Trimming removed 4 bases at V and 0 bases at J, with 10 bases between. CDR3 sequence: CASSATGASNQPQHF. The sequenced CDR3 bases are TGTGCCAGCAGTGCGACAGGAGCTAGCAATCAGCCC.

This clone showed up many times. The read comes to an end 3 residues before the CDR3 does, leaving the germline J gene to fill in the end. The chain couples TRBV29-1 to TRBJ2-7; a possible D gene is TRBD1 (6 bases). The CDR3 runs to 14 residues. Germline V CDR1 and CDR2: SQVTM, ANQGSEA. Trimming pared 0 bases from V and 3 bases from J, leaving 12 bases between. The CDR3 protein is CSVEEDSPLYEQYF. CDR3 bases read: TGCAGCGTTGAAGAGGACAGCCCCCTCTACGAG.

This clone was seen repeatedly, ten times or more. The read gets to within 3 residues of the CDR3 end, and the germline J gene fills in the rest. The chain carries TRBV30 and TRBJ2-3, with D possibly TRBD1 on 6 matching bases. Germline lookup yields CDR1 GTSNPN and CDR2 SVGIG (reference sequence). Trimming removed 6 bases from V and 6 bases from J, with 19 bases in between. This CDR3 has 14 residues. CDR3 amino acids: CACSPVGARDTQYF. Incomplete CDR3 DNA: TGTGCCTGCAGCCCTGTGGGGGCAAGGGATACG. Using reference TRBV30 and TRBJ2-3 for the parts outside the CDR3, the full variable domain is SQTIHQWPATLVQPVGSPLSLECTVEGTSNPNLYWYRQAAGRGLQLLFYSVGIGQISSEVPQNLSASRPQDRQFILSSKKLLLSDSGFYLCACSPVGARDTQYFGPGTRLTVL.

This clone was detected many times. The read gets to within 3 residues of the CDR3 end, and the germline J gene fills in the rest. This chain uses TRBV18 with TRBJ2-7; D uncertain. CDR3 length equals 13 residues. CDR1 is KGHSH and CDR2 is LQKENI in the germline V gene. V was pared by 2 bases and J by 1 base, with 6 bases between. The DNA read from the CDR3 is TGTGCCAGCTCACCATTCCGGTCCTACGAG. Its translation is CASSPFRSYE. The CDR3, in full, reads CASSPFRSYEQYF.

This clone appeared a few times. The read halts 3 residues ahead of the CDR3 end, with the missing end drawn from the germline J gene. The chain uses TRBV5-1 and TRBJ2-3, with 8 nucleotides matching TRBD2. Per germline, CDR1 SGHRS and CDR2 YFSETQ. This CDR3 comprises 16 residues. V lost 0 bases, J lost 7 bases, and 10 bases stayed unmatched. CDR3 region: CASSLAGIAGINTQYF. CDR3 DNA (partial): TGCGCCAGCAGCTTGGCCGGGATAGCGGGGATAAATACG.

Many counts were recorded for this clone. Coverage ceases 3 residues before the CDR3 finishes, and the germline J gene fills in the end. The chain is built from TRBV29-1 and TRBJ1-1; D is uncertain. Germline values: CDR1 SQVTM, CDR2 ANQGSEA. V was clipped by 4 bases and J by 0 bases, with 9 bases between them. This CDR3 region has 13 residues. CDR3 sequence reads: CSVAPQLNTEAFF. Incomplete CDR3 DNA: TGCAGCGTTGCCCCACAACTGAACACTGAA.

This clone was picked up many times. The read comes to an end 3 residues before the CDR3 does, leaving the germline J gene to fill in the end. V usage is TRBV29-1 and J usage is TRBJ1-2; TRBD1 matches at 9 bases. The CDR3 sequence is 13 residues long. Germline lookup yields CDR1 SQVTM and CDR2 ANQGSEA. Trimming took 6 bases from V and 3 from J; bases not matched to a gene: 5. CDR3 protein: CSVGDREDYGYTF. Partial CDR3 DNA: TGCAGCGTCGGGGACAGGGAGGACTATGGC.

This clone was detected ten times or more. This may be a read error: a much more frequent sequence differs by one nucleotide. Read data end 3 residues before the CDR3 end; the end is taken from the germline J gene. J is TRBJ1-4 and V is TRBV15, with TRBD1 identical over 7 bases. The CDR3 runs 14 residues. In germline, CDR1 is LNHNV, CDR2 YYDKDF (reference sequence). Partial CDR3 DNA: TGTGCCACCAGCACAGGGGGTGGGGCCAACGTA. Protein product: CATSTGGGANV. The complete CDR3 reads CATSTGGGANVLFF.

The table lists this clone with many counts. Sequencing ends 3 residues short of the CDR3 end; the germline J gene provides the rest. This sequence joins TRBV20-1 and TRBJ2-2; D may be TRBD1 (5 bases). The CDR3 is made up of 12 amino acids. Germline V lookup: CDR1 DFQATT, CDR2 SNEGSKA (reference sequence). Trimming took 5 bases from V and 3 from J, leaving 7 bases between them. The CDR3 here is CSAVGDTGELFF. The part of the CDR3 DNA that was read is TGCAGTGCTGTAGGGGACACCGGGGAG.

As for this clone: The read ends 3 residues early relative to the CDR3; the germline J gene fills the gap. This chain uses TRBV5-1 with TRBJ2-2; tentative D call: TRBD1 (6 bases). Germline loops: CDR1 SGHRS, CDR2 YFSETQ. The CDR3 contains 15 residues. The CDR3 sequence: CASRSEQGHYSPLFF. The CDR3 DNA, read in part, is TGCGCCAGCAGATCCGAACAGGGCCATTATTCACCG.

This clone was detected ten times or more. The read stops 3 residues short of the end of the CDR3; the missing end is completed from the germline J gene. The V and J genes are TRBV2 and TRBJ2-5; TRBD2 agrees at 12 bases. Germline CDR1 SNHLY, CDR2 FYNNEI. Germline trimming cut 4 bases from V and 4 bases from J; bases unmatched to any gene: 7. CDR3 length: 16 amino acids. The covered CDR3 bases are TGTGCCAGCAGTGGACTAGCGGGGGCCCGGGGAGAGACC. The encoded protein is CASSGLAGARGET. The entire CDR3 protein reads CASSGLAGARGETQYF.

This clone appeared many times. With the read ending 3 residues before the CDR3 end, the germline J gene is used to fill in that end. The V gene is TRBV7-8, the J gene TRBJ2-2; D is uncertain. V lost 5 bases to trimming and J lost 8 bases, with 15 bases between them. The CDR3 has 14 residues. CDR1 is SGHVS, CDR2 FQNEAQ, per germline. CDR3 DNA, as far as it was read: TGTGCCAGCAGCCCCGTGCCGCGAATAGGGGAG. The encoded protein is CASSPVPRIGE. The whole CDR3 sequence reads CASSPVPRIGELFF.

In regard to this clone: The read terminates 3 residues before the CDR3 end, so the remaining end is supplied by the germline J gene. This chain links TRBV29-1 with TRBJ1-2; 7 bases are a match to TRBD1. The CDR3 runs to 11 residues. The germline CDR1 and CDR2 sequences are SQVTM and ANQGSEA. V shed 8 bases, J shed 4 bases, and the junction held 4 bases outside the gene matches. CDR3 region: CSSGDSYGYTF. CDR3 DNA (partial): TGCAGCTCTGGGGACAGCTATGGC.

This clone was seen a handful of times. The read falls 3 residues short of the CDR3 end, and the missing part is taken from the germline J gene. J is TRBJ1-1 and V is TRBV18, with a possible D match to TRBD1 (6 bases). Germline lookup yields CDR1 KGHSH and CDR2 LQKENI. There are 14 residues in the CDR3. Incomplete CDR3 DNA: TGTGCCAGCTCACCAAACACAGGGTCCTACGAG. It specifies CASSPNTGSYE. The whole CDR3 protein is CASSPNTGSYEAFF.

In its sample, this clone was seen many times. The read gets to within 3 residues of the CDR3 end, and the germline J gene fills in the rest. The chain employs TRBV7-2 and TRBJ1-5, with D perhaps matching TRBD1 (5 bases). CDR1 is SGHTA and CDR2 is FQGNSA in the germline V gene. Deletions cut 5 bases from V and 5 bases from J, with 10 bases between. There are 13 residues in the CDR3. This CDR3 reads CASSTDRDQPQHF. The sequenced CDR3 bases are TGTGCCAGCAGCACCGACAGAGATCAGCCC.

The sample holds many counts of this clone. CDR3 DNA (partial): TGTGCCAGCAGCTTGCAGACAGGGGGCGCTCACATT. Encoded protein: CASSLQTGGAHI. The entire CDR3 protein reads CASSLQTGGAHIQYF. V is TRBV7-2 and J is TRBJ2-4, with 10 bases aligning to TRBD1. The CDR3 end is not reached by the read, which stops 3 residues before it; the germline J gene fills it in. In germline, CDR1 is SGHTA, CDR2 FQGNSA. Trimming cost V 3 bases and J 8 bases; bases outside gene matches: 7. CDR3 size: 15 residues.

This clone was picked up a small number of times. The missing CDR3 end, 3 residues past where the read stops, is filled in from the germline J gene. The chain links TRBV7-6 to TRBJ2-3; 9 bases agree with TRBD1. The length of the CDR3 is 16 residues. Looked up from germline, CDR1 is SGHVS and CDR2 is FNYEAQ. Incomplete CDR3 DNA: TGTGCCAGCAGCCCTTATCCGGACAGGGGCCAAGAGACG. It yields the protein CASSPYPDRGQET. The full CDR3 protein reads CASSPYPDRGQETQYF.

Ten or more counts support this clone. The read ends 3 residues early relative to the CDR3; the germline J gene fills the gap. The chain is built from TRBV28 and TRBJ1-4, with D perhaps TRBD1 (5 bases). With 1 base removed from V and 5 bases from J, the gap between germline ends came to 11 bases. This CDR3 has 15 amino acids. Germline values: CDR1 MDHEN, CDR2 SYDVKM. The DNA read from the CDR3 is TGTGCCAGCAGTTTATCCCCAGGGTACAATGAAAAA. This translates into CASSLSPGYNEK. The whole CDR3 protein reads CASSLSPGYNEKLFF.

This clone was detected many times. The read ends 3 residues shy of where the CDR3 ends; the end is completed using the germline J gene. The chain links TRBV11-3 to TRBJ2-3; no firm D call. Trimming took 5 bases from V and 2 from J, leaving 11 bases between them. Looked up from germline, CDR1 is SGHNT and CDR2 is YENEEA. The CDR3 has 14 amino acids. Partial CDR3 DNA: TGTGCCAGCAGCCTAACAGCCAACACAGATACG. It encodes CASSLTANTDT. The whole CDR3 region reads CASSLTANTDTQYF.

On this clone itself: The sequence runs out 3 residues before the end of the CDR3; the remainder is reconstructed from the germline J gene. V usage is TRBV19 and J usage is TRBJ1-1, with 8 bases lining up with TRBD1. CDR1 and CDR2 (germline): LNHDA, SQIVND (reference sequence). The CDR3 is made up of 14 amino acids. Partial CDR3 DNA: TGTGCCAGTAGTATAGATTATAGGGGACAGGAG. This encodes CASSIDYRGQE. The complete CDR3 protein is CASSIDYRGQEAFF.

This clone appeared many times. The read falls 3 residues short of the CDR3 end, and the missing part is taken from the germline J gene. The rearrangement uses TRBV7-8 and TRBJ2-7, with 13 bases fitting TRBD2. Germline CDR1 SGHVS, CDR2 FQNEAQ. The CDR3 is 15 residues long. J gave up 3 bases and V 5 bases, and 4 bases lay outside the gene matches. CDR3 in amino acids: CASSARTSGGYEQYF. The covered CDR3 bases are TGTGCCAGCAGCGCAAGGACTAGCGGGGGCTACGAG.

This clone came up many times. The sequenced part of the CDR3 DNA is TGTGCCAGCAGCCCCGGGACAGGGGCTGACGAG. This sequence encodes CASSPGTGADE. The whole CDR3 reads CASSPGTGADEQYF. The rearrangement links TRBV11-2 to TRBJ2-7; TRBD1 matches at 10 bases. The read comes to an end 3 residues before the CDR3 does, leaving the germline J gene to fill in the end. The CDR3 is made up of 14 amino acids. Germline CDR1 reads SGHAT; CDR2 reads FQNNGV. V lost 5 bases to trimming and J lost 5 bases; unmatched junction nucleotides: 6.

This clone was detected many times. The CDR3 extends 3 residues past the end of the read, so its final part is completed from the germline J gene. This chain links TRBV6-2 or TRBV6-3 with TRBJ2-6; 10 bases are a match to TRBD1. Germline V lookup: CDR1 MNHEY, CDR2 SVGEGT. The trim removed 1 base at V and 8 bases at J, leaving 5 bases unmatched. There are 16 residues in the CDR3. The CDR3 loop is CASSYFGTGVTNVLTF. Partial CDR3 DNA: TGTGCCAGCAGTTACTTCGGGACAGGGGTAACCAACGTC.

This clone was seen repeatedly, ten times or more. Sequencing ends 3 residues short of the CDR3 end; the germline J gene provides the rest. The gene calls are TRBV13 and TRBJ1-2; the match to TRBD1 covers 10 bases. Germline V gene sequence: CDR1 PRHDT, CDR2 FYEKMQ (reference sequence). The CDR3 spans 16 residues. J gave up 4 bases and V 0 bases, and 5 bases lay outside the gene matches. CDR3 bases read: TGTGCCAGCAGCTTAGGCCGGGACAGGGGTGGCTATGGC. Translated, it gives CASSLGRDRGGYG. The CDR3, in full, reads CASSLGRDRGGYGYTF.